The clone carrying this TCR beta chain was found a few times. This sample is drawn from a study of blood T cell repertoires in COVID-19. About the study: PBMCs, B-cell-depleted T cells, or T cells were the source of the cDNA or gDNA that made up the material.

Authors' data handling: Amplified reference gene primers provided the basis for estimating nucleated cell counts. Generated by immunoSEQ multiplex PCR, the TCRdb table keeps only in-frame clones and is missing some. For V, J and clone size, that table is used; D and trimming come from the DNA. The top ten hold over 9.5% of the sample, which has about 38,000 clones, around 74% seen once. Patients of the Seattle cohort, enrolled during active infection, were followed longitudinally. V was shortened by 0 bases and J by 1 base, with 18 bases between the two germline ends. Germline lookup yields CDR1 LGHNT and CDR2 FRNRAP. The CDR3 loop spans 18 amino acids.

The sequence was collected from a man aged 65 to 79 with COVID-19, enrolled during active disease. The sample was peripheral blood. The rearrangement uses TRBV12-5 and TRBJ1-1; the D gene is possibly TRBD1 (5 bases). The CDR3 sequence is CASGLVLGGLDSNTEAFF. Here the CDR3 DNA reads TGTGCTAGTGGTTTGGTACTTGGGGGGTTGGATTCGAACACTGAAGCTTTCTTT.